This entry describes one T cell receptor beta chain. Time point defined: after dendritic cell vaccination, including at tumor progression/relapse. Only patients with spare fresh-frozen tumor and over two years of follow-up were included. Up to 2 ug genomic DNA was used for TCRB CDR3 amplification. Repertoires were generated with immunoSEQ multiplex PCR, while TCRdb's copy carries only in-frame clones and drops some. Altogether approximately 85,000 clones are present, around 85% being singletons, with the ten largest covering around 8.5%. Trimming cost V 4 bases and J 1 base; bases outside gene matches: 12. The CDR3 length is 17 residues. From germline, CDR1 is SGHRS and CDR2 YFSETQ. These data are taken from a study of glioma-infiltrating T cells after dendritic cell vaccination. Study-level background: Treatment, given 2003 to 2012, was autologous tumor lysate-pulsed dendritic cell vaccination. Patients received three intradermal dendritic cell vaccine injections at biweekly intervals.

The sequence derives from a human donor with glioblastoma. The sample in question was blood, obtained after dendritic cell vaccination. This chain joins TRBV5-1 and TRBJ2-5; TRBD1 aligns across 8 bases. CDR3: CASSEGGGTGVQETQYF. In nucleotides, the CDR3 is TGCGCCAGCAGCGAGGGGGGCGGGACAGGCGTCCAAGAGACCCAGTACTTC. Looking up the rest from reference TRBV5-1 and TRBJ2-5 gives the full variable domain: KAGVTQTPRYLIKTRGQQVTLSCSPISGHRSVSWYQQTPGQGLQFLFEYFSETQRNKGNFPGRFSGRQFSNSRSEMNVSTLELGDSALYLCASSEGGGTGVQETQYFGPGTRLLVL.